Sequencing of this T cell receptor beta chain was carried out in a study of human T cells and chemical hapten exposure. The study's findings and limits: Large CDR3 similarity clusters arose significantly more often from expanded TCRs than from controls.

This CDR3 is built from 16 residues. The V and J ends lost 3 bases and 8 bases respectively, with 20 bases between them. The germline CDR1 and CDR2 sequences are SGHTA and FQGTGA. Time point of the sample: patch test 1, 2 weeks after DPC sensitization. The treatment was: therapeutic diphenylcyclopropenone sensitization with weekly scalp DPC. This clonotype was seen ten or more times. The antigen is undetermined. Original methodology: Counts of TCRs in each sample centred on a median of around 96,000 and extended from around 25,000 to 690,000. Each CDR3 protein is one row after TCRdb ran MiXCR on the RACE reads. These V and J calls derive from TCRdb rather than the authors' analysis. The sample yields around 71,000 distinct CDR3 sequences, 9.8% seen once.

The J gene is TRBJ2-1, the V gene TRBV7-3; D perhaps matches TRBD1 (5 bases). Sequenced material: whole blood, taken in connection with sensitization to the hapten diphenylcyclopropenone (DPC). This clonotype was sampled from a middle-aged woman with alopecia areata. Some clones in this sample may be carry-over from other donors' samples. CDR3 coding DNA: TGTGCCAGCAGCTTCGGCCGGGCCATCGGCAGGGATGAGCAGTTCTTC. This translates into CASSFGRAIGRDEQFF.